This entry lists 2 T cell receptor beta chains sequenced from one sample in a study of T cell responses to AZD1222 COVID-19 vaccine. Libraries were prepared by immunoSEQ multiplex PCR; TCRdb keeps only in-frame clonotypes and omits some of them. The data show about 130,000 clones, with roughly 89% seen just once and 1.9% held by the top ten. This material consisted of peripheral blood, taken on day 0 of AZD1222 vaccination. These receptors all stem from an adult in good health.

The chain couples TRBV2 to TRBJ1-5; 8 positions match TRBD1. Germline values: CDR1 SNHLY, CDR2 FYNNEI. This CDR3 region has 14 residues. The J segment lost 4 bases and the V segment lost 3 bases, leaving 2 bases of the junction unmatched. DNA for the CDR3: TGTGCCAGCAGTGAGACAGGGGCGAATCAGCCCCAGCATTTT. It translates to CASSETGANQPQHF.

This CDR3 reads CASSELGALNTEAFF. Written as DNA, the CDR3 is TGTGCCAGCAGTGAGCTCGGGGCTCTGAACACTGAAGCTTTCTTT. The rearrangement uses TRBV6-1 and TRBJ1-1, with D perhaps matching TRBD1 (5 bases). This CDR3 region has 15 residues. The V end was cut by 3 bases, the J end by 0 bases, with 11 bases between. CDR1 is MNHNS, CDR2 SASEGT, per germline.